A few counts support the clone carrying this T cell receptor (beta chain). The antigen is unknown. The CDR3 consists of 14 residues. Germline lookup yields CDR1 SGHTA and CDR2 FQGNSA. V was clipped by 2 bases and J by 4 bases, with 8 bases between them. This record comes from a study of response to subunit inactivated influenza vaccine. General observations from the study: The authors offered the suggestion that each seasonal influenza vaccination recruits few new T cells.

TCRdb re-called the RT-PCR reads through MiXCR, storing one row per CDR3 protein. The table includes under 200,000 distinct CDR3 sequences, roughly a tenth detected once. The clonotype originates from a man in his fifties who received an inactivated influenza vaccine. The sequenced sample was non-naive T cells sorted from PBMCs, obtained 40 to 50 days after vaccination. The genes are TRBV7-2 and TRBJ2-2; D perhaps matches TRBD2 (6 bases). The CDR3 DNA reads as TGTGCCAGCAGCTTAACCGGGGGCACCGGGGAGCTGTTTTTT. Translated, it gives CASSLTGGTGELFF.